This T cell receptor beta chain was found in a study of monozygotic twins with inflammatory bowel disease. Reprocessing the 5' RACE reads, TCRdb reports a single entry for every CDR3 protein and omits DNA. The table counts approximately 120,000 distinct CDR3 sequences; 12% lies in the top ten. This TCR derives from a human donor with ulcerative colitis or Crohn's disease, or a healthy co-twin of an affected twin (not recorded which). Specimen: blood.

The CDR3 spells CASSLSVAGNNEQFF. V is TRBV7-2 and J is TRBJ2-1; as DNA is missing, the TRBD2 call by TCRdb cannot be tested. Germline V gene data show CDR1 as SGHTA and CDR2 as FQGNSA. This CDR3 has 15 amino acids.